These T cell receptor beta chains were read from a single sample in a study of T cells in Graves' hyperthyroidism and ophthalmopathy. TCRdb recomputed calls from the multiplex PCR reads with MiXCR, one row per CDR3 protein. This repertoire shows 550,000 to 850,000 distinct CDR3 sequences, 18% found once; its top ten account for approximately 15%. The sequencing sample was made of blood. The receptor set was obtained from a woman aged 50 to 65 with Graves' hyperthyroidism that later progressed to Graves' ophthalmopathy. Both conserved end residues are part of each CDR3. The order of the fields is J gene, V gene, clone size, D gene, CDR3 protein, CDR3 DNA. A D gene is named only where the DNA matches it firmly. Size is stated for part of the rows, as once, few or many counts, or as a class when the clone is expanded.

J: TRBJ2-3; V: TRBV20-1; size: NA; D: NA; CDR3: CSAREGARSTDTQYF; DNA: TGCAGTGCTAGAGAGGGGGCCAGGAGCACAGATACGCAGTATTTT
J: TRBJ2-7; V: TRBV5-5; size: many; D: NA; CDR3: CASSLGQARDEQYF; DNA: TGTGCCAGCAGCTTGGGCCAGGCACGGGACGAGCAGTACTTC
J: TRBJ1-4; V: TRBV6-9; size: NA; D: TRBD1; CDR3: CASSYTDRGPNEKLFF; DNA: TGTGCCAGCAGTTACACCGATAGGGGGCCTAATGAAAAACTGTTTTTT
J: TRBJ2-2; V: TRBV20-1; size: NA; D: TRBD1; CDR3: CRDPVGDRDRTGELFF; DNA: TGCCGGGACCCGGTGGGGGACAGGGATAGAACCGGGGAGCTGTTTTTT
J: TRBJ1-4; V: TRBV27; size: NA; D: NA; CDR3: CASSPFGDTNEKLFF; DNA: TGTGCCAGCAGTCCCTTCGGGGATACTAATGAAAAACTGTTTTTT
J: TRBJ2-5; V: TRBV27; size: many; D: TRBD1; CDR3: CASQGQWEETQYF; DNA: TGTGCCAGCCAGGGACAGTGGGAAGAGACCCAGTACTTC
J: TRBJ2-7; V: TRBV7-2; size: many; D: TRBD1; CDR3: CASSIGQVSYEQYF; DNA: TGTGCCAGCAGCATAGGACAGGTCTCCTACGAGCAGTACTTC
J: TRBJ2-3; V: TRBV10-3; size: few; D: TRBD2; CDR3: CAISETTGLGGYTQYF; DNA: TGTGCCATCAGTGAGACTACGGGACTAGGAGGATATACGCAGTATTTT
J: TRBJ1-6; V: TRBV20-1; size: many; D: NA; CDR3: CSASHRNNSPLHF; DNA: TGCAGTGCTAGTCACAGGAACAATTCACCCCTCCACTTT
J: TRBJ2-2; V: TRBV2; size: NA; D: NA; CDR3: CASDWAGNTGELFF; DNA: TGTGCCAGCGATTGGGCAGGGAACACCGGGGAGCTGTTTTTT
J: TRBJ2-7; V: TRBV27; size: NA; D: NA; CDR3: CASSLSDSPYEQYF; DNA: TGTGCCAGCAGTTTATCGGACAGTCCTTACGAGCAGTACTTC
J: TRBJ1-2; V: TRBV19; size: NA; D: NA; CDR3: CASSIESGNYGYTF; DNA: TGTGCCAGTAGTATAGAAAGCGGGAACTATGGCTACACCTTC
J: TRBJ1-3; V: TRBV7-3; size: few; D: NA; CDR3: CASSLTLGSSKYF; DNA: TGTGCCAGCAGCTTAACGTTGGGATCATCGAAATATTTT
J: TRBJ1-3; V: TRBV6-9; size: NA; D: NA; CDR3: CASSYFGRAFSGNTIYF; DNA: TGTGCCAGCAGTTACTTCGGGCGCGCGTTCTCTGGAAACACCATATATTTT
J: TRBJ2-5; V: TRBV2; size: many; D: NA; CDR3: CASRTGVFGGTQYF; DNA: TGTGCCAGCAGGACGGGGGTCTTTGGTGGGACCCAGTACTTC
J: TRBJ2-3; V: TRBV5-1; size: NA; D: NA; CDR3: CASSLYGGSSTDTQYF; DNA: TGCGCCAGCAGCTTGTATGGGGGGAGCAGCACAGATACGCAGTATTTT
J: TRBJ2-2; V: TRBV12-3/TRBV12-4; size: few; D: NA; CDR3: CASSLVRPAGELFF; DNA: TGTGCCAGCAGTTTAGTTCGTCCCGCCGGGGAGCTGTTTTTT